This T cell receptor beta chain came from a study of blood T cell repertoires in COVID-19. Study in general: Spain, Italy and the United States supplied samples that represented acute and convalescent COVID-19. T cells, B-cell-depleted T cells, or PBMCs provided the cDNA or gDNA that served as material.

Original analysis: By means of reference gene primer amplification, nucleated cell counts were estimated. Clones were sequenced by immunoSEQ multiplex PCR, and TCRdb holds only the in-frame ones, with some missing. V and J calls and clone size are as listed in that table; D and trimming were resolved from the DNA. The table lists around 60,000 clones, about 86% of them singletons. J was trimmed by 9 bases and V by 7 bases; bases with no gene match: 7. CDR1 is SNHLY, CDR2 FYNNEI, per germline. This CDR3 has 13 residues. V gene TRBV2 combines with J gene TRBJ2-3; TRBD1 matches 10 bases. The specimen was peripheral blood. The TCR sequence derives from a woman older than 75 with active or convalescent COVID-19. CDR3 nucleotide sequence: TGTGCCAGCACTGGGACAGGGGTGGCAACGCAGTATTTT. It specifies CASTGTGVATQYF.